The 8 T cell receptor beta chains below were found in one sample sequenced in a study of OX40 agonist ivuxolimab in advanced cancers. TCRdb's table, derived via immunoSEQ multiplex PCR, lists solely in-frame clones and lacks some. The sample lists tens of thousands of clones, roughly four fifths occurring once. Specimen: CD4+ or CD8+ T cells sorted from blood, collected in a trial of the OX40 agonist ivuxolimab. These receptors were obtained from an adult with an advanced solid tumor such as melanoma, head and neck, liver or kidney cancer.

The rearrangement uses TRBV5-1 and TRBJ2-7, with a tentative D call TRBD2 (5 bases). Trimming took off 1 base at V and 7 bases at J, with 15 bases between the two ends. The CDR3 sequence is 14 residues long. Germline lookup yields CDR1 SGHRS and CDR2 YFSETQ. This CDR3 is CASSLSLQAGEQYF. The CDR3 nucleotides read TGCGCCAGCAGCTTGTCGCTGCAGGCGGGTGAGCAGTACTTC.

J is TRBJ2-7 and V is TRBV18, with D maybe TRBD2 (5 bases). Deletions cut 6 bases from V and 9 bases from J, with 21 bases between. Germline CDR1 reads KGHSH; CDR2 reads LQKENI. This CDR3 is built from 14 residues. The CDR3 DNA reads as TGTGCCAGCTCCTCCGAGGTTCGATTTGGGAGGCAGTACTTC. It specifies CASSSEVRFGRQYF.

This clone was detected only once. CDR3: CASSSNLHRGVNQPQHF. The CDR3 region has the DNA TGTGCCAGCAGCTCTAACCTTCACAGGGGGGTCAATCAGCCCCAGCATTTT. V is TRBV7-8 and J is TRBJ1-5; 8 positions agree with TRBD1. After removal of 4 bases from V and 3 bases from J, the junction contained 11 bases not matched to a gene. This CDR3 is built from 17 residues. CDR1 and CDR2 from the germline V gene are SGHVS and FQNEAQ.

The chain is built from TRBV7-8 and TRBJ2-1, with D perhaps matching TRBD2 (6 bases). V lost 0 bases to trimming and J lost 9 bases, with 12 bases between them. Germline CDR1 is SGHVS and CDR2 is FQNEAQ. This CDR3 is 14 amino acids long. This chain's CDR3 is CASSLADGGFEQFF. DNA of the CDR3: TGTGCCAGCAGCTTAGCGGATGGGGGGTTTGAGCAGTTCTTC. Together with reference TRBV7-8 and TRBJ2-1, the CDR3 gives the full variable domain: GAGVSQSPRYKVAKRGQDVALRCDPISGHVSLFWYQQALGQGPEFLTYFQNEAQLDKSGLPSDRFFAERPEGSVSTLKIQRTQQEDSAVYLCASSLADGGFEQFFGPGTRLTVL.

This chain uses TRBV5-1 with TRBJ2-2; tentatively, D is TRBD1 (6 bases). Germline-derived CDR1 and CDR2 are SGHRS and YFSETQ. Trimming shortened V by 8 bases and J by 5 bases, and 16 bases separated the two germline ends. The CDR3 has 14 residues. Here the CDR3 reads CASMAAGVTGELFF. As DNA, the CDR3 is TGCGCCAGTATGGCGGCAGGGGTGACCGGGGAGCTGTTTTTT.

This sequence joins TRBV27 and TRBJ2-3; 7 positions match TRBD2. The CDR3 is 17 residues long. J lost 4 bases, V lost 0 bases, and 10 bases had no gene match. CDR1 MNHEY and CDR2 SMNVEV come from the germline V gene (reference sequence). CDR3 bases: TGTGCCAGCAGTTTATCGAATCGCGGGAGCTACCCAGATACGCAGTATTTT. Its protein is CASSLSNRGSYPDTQYF.

A few counts support this clone. The chain carries TRBV19 and TRBJ2-7; 11 bases align to TRBD2. The germline V gene has CDR1 LNHDA and CDR2 SQIVND (reference sequence). Germline trimming cut 4 bases from V and 4 bases from J; bases unmatched to any gene: 12. The CDR3 runs 17 residues. CDR3 sequence reads: CASSSSDTSGSLYEQYF. CDR3 sequence (DNA): TGTGCCAGTAGTAGTTCTGATACTAGCGGGAGTCTATACGAGCAGTACTTC.

The genes are TRBV9 and TRBJ2-7, with 12 bases fitting TRBD2. Unmatched junction bases numbered 7, after V lost 0 bases and J lost 12 bases. The CDR3 spans 14 residues. Germline loops: CDR1 SGDLS, CDR2 YYNGEE. In DNA form, the CDR3 reads TGTGCCAGCAGCGTAGTAGGGACTAGCGGGCTACTGTACTTC. Translating it yields CASSVVGTSGLLYF.